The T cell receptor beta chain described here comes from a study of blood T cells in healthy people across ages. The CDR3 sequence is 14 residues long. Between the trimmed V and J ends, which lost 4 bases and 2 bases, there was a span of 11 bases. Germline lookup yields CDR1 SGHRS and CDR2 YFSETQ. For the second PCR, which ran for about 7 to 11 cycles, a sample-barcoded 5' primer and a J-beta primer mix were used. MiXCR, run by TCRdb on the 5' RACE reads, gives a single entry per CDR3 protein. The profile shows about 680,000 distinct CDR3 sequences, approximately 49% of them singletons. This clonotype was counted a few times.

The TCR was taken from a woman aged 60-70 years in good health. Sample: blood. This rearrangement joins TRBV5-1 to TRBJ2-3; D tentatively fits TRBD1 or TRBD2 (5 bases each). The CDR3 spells CASSPGTTTDTQYF. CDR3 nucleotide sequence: TGCGCCAGCAGCCCGGGGACGACCACAGATACGCAGTATTTT.